This T cell receptor beta chain was recorded in a study of OX40 agonist ivuxolimab in advanced cancers. Looking at the study overall: Across the patients, intravenous ivuxolimab was delivered every 2 weeks at 0.01 to 10 mg/kg. Study-level results: Expanded clones tended on average to be more numerous among CD8+ T cells than CD4+.

Clones were read by immunoSEQ multiplex PCR, and TCRdb kept only the in-frame ones, dropping some. The sample lists 90,000 or so clones; 91% were seen once. On this clone itself: Its antigen remains unidentified.

The germline V gene has CDR1 KGHSH and CDR2 LQKENI. This CDR3 has 16 residues. The V end was cut by 1 base, the J end by 2 bases, with 12 bases between. This receptor was taken from an adult with an advanced solid tumor such as melanoma, head and neck, liver or kidney cancer. This chain uses TRBV18 with TRBJ1-3; D is uncertain. The sample here was CD4+ or CD8+ T cells sorted from blood, taken in a trial of the OX40 agonist ivuxolimab. The CDR3 bases are TGTGCCAGCTCACCACTCCGGTGGGGAGCTGGAAACACCATATATTTT. It codes for CASSPLRWGAGNTIYF.